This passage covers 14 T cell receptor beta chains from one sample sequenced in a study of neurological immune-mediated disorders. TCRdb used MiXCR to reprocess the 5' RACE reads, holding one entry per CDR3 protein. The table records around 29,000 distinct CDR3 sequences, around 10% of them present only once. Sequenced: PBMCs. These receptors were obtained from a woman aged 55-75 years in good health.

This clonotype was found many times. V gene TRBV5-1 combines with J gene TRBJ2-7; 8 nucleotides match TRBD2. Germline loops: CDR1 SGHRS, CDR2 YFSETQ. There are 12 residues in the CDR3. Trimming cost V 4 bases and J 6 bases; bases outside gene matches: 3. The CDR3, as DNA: TGCGCCAGCAGCGGCGGACTAGCCGAGCAGTACTTC. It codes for CASSGGLAEQYF.

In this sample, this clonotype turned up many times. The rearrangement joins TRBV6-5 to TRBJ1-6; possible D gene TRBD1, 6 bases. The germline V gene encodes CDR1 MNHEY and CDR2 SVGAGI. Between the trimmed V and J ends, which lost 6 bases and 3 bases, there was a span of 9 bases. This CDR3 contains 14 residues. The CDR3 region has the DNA TGTGCCAGCAGGCCCAGGGGCTATAATTCACCCCTCCACTTT. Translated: CASRPRGYNSPLHF.

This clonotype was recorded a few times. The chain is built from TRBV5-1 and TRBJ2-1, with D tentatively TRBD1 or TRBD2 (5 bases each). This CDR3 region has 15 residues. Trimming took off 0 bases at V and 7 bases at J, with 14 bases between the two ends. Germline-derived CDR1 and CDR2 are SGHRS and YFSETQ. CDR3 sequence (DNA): TGCGCCAGCAGCTTGGCTGAGGGGCTGTATAATGAGCAGTTCTTC. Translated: CASSLAEGLYNEQFF.

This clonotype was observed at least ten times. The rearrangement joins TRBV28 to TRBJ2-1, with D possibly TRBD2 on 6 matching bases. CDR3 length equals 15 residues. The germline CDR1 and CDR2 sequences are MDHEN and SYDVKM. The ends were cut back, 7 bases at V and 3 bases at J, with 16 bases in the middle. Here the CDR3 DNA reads TGTGCCAGCACCTTAGGAGGGAGTCTCTACAATGAGCAGTTCTTC. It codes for CASTLGGSLYNEQFF.

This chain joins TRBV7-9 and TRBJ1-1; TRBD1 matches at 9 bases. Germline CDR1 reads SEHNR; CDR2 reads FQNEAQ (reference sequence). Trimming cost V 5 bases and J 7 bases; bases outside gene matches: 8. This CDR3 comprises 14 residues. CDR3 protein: CASSPRDRVDEAFF. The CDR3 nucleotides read TGTGCCAGCAGCCCCAGGGACAGGGTCGATGAAGCTTTCTTT.

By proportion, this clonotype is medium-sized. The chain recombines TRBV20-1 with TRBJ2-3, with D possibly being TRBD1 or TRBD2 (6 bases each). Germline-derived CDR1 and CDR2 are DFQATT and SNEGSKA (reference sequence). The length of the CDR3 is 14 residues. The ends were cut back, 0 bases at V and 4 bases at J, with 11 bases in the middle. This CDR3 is CSARDGGRADTQYF. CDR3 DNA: TGCAGTGCTAGAGATGGGGGGCGCGCAGATACGCAGTATTTT.

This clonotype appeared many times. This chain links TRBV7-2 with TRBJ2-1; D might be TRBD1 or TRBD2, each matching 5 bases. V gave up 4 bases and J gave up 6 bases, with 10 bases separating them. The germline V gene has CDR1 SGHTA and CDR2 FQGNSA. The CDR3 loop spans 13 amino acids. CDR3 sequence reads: CASSSFGGNEQFF. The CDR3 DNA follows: TGTGCCAGCAGCTCGTTTGGGGGCAATGAGCAGTTCTTC.

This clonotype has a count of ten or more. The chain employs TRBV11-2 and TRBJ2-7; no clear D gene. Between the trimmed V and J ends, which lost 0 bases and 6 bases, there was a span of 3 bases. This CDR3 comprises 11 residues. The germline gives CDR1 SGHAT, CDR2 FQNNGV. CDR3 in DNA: TGTGCCAGCAGCTTAGATTCCGAGCAGTACTTC. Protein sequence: CASSLDSEQYF.

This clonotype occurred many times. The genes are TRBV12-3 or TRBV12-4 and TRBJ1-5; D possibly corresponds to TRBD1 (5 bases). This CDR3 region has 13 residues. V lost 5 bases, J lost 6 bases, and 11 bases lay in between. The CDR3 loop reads CASSLSGPQPQHF. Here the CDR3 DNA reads TGTGCCAGCAGTCTCTCGGGGCCTCAGCCCCAGCATTTT.

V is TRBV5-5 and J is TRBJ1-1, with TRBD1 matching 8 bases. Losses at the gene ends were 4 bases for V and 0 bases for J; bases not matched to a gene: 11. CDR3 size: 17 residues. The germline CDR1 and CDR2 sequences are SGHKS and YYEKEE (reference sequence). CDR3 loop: CASSLWTGLRMNTEAFF. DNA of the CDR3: TGTGCCAGCAGCCTCTGGACAGGGCTGAGAATGAACACTGAAGCTTTCTTT.

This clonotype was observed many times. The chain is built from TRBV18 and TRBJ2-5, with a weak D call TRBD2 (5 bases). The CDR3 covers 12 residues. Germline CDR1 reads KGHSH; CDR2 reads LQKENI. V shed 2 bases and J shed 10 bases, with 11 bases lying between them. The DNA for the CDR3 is TGTGCCAGCTCACCAGAACGGGGTGACCAGTACTTC. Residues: CASSPERGDQYF.

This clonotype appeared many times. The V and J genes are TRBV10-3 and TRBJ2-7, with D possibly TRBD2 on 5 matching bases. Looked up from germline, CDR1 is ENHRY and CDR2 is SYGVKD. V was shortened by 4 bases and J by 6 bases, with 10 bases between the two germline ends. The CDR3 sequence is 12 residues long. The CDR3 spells CAISGLASEQYF. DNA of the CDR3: TGTGCCATCAGTGGATTAGCGAGCGAGCAGTACTTC.

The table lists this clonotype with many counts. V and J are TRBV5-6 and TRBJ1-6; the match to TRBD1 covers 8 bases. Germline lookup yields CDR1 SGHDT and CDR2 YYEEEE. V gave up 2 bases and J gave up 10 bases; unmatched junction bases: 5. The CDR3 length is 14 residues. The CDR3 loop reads CASSFGQGSSPLHF. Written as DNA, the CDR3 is TGTGCCAGCAGCTTCGGACAGGGCTCATCACCCCTCCACTTT. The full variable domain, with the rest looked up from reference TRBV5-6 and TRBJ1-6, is DAGVTQSPTHLIKTRGQQVTLRCSPKSGHDTVSWYQQALGQGPQFIFQYYEEEERQRGNFPDRFSGHQFPNYSSELNVNALLLGDSALYLCASSFGQGSSPLHFGNGTRLTVT.

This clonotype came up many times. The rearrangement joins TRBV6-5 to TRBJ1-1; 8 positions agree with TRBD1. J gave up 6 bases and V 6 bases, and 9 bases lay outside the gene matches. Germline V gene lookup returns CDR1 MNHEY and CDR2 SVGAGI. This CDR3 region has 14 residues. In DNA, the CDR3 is TGTGCCAGCAGCCTCTCGACAGGGGTTTCTGAAGCTTTCTTT. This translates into CASSLSTGVSEAFF.